This TCR beta chain is from a study of blood T cell repertoires in COVID-19. Whole-study context: Acute-phase and convalescent COVID-19 samples originated in the United States, Italy and Spain.

Assay: immunoSEQ multiplex PCR; the TCRdb copy retains only in-frame clones and omits some. The sample carries 250,000 to 300,000 clones, 70% to 90% recorded once. Participants, 18 to 89 years old, spanned about 26 US areas. Assignment of participants to cohorts was predicated upon participant-reported clinical history. Symptom resolution, clearance, or two negative PCRs marked the recovered donors of Cohort 3. Specimen: PBMCs or T cells enriched from blood (not recorded which). The sequence came from a woman aged 45 to 65 who had recovered from COVID-19.

The CDR3 nucleotides read TGTGCCAGCAGCCTGGGGACTAGCGGTCACACCGGGGAGCTGTTTTTT. As protein: CASSLGTSGHTGELFF. The V call is TRBV3-1 (or the pseudogene TRBV3-2), the J call TRBJ2-2; the match to TRBD2 covers 11 bases. Per germline, CDR1 LGHDT and CDR2 YNNKEL (reference sequence). The V gene end was trimmed by 4 bases and the J gene end by 3 bases; junction bases not matched to a gene: 4. The CDR3 length is 16 residues.